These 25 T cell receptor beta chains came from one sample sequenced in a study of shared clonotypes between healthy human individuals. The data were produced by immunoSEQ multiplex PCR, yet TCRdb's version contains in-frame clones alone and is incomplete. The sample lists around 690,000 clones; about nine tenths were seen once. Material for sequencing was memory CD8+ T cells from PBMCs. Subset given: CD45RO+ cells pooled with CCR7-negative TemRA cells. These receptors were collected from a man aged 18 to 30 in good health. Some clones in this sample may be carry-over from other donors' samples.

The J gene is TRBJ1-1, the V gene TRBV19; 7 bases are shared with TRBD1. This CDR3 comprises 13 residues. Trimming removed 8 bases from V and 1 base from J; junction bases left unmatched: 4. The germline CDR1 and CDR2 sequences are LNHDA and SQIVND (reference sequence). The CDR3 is CASEGAPNTEAFF. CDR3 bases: TGTGCCAGTGAGGGGGCTCCGAACACTGAAGCTTTCTTT.

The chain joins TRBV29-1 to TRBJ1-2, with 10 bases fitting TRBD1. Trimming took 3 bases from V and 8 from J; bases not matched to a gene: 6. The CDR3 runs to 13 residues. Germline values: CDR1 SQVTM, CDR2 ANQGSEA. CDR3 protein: CSVDLGTGDGYTF. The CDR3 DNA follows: TGCAGCGTTGACCTCGGGACAGGGGACGGCTACACCTTC.

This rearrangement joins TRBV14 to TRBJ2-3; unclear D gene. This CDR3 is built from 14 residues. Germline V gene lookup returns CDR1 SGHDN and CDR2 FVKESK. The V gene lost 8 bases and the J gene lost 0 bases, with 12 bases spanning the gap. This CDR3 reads CASAAVASTDTQYF. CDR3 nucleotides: TGTGCCAGCGCAGCTGTAGCTAGCACAGATACGCAGTATTTT.

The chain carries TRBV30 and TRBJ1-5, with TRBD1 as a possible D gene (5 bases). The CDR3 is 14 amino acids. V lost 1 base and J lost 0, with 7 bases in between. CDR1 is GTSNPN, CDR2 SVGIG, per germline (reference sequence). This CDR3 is CAWSGGFSNQPQHF. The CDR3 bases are TGTGCCTGGAGTGGGGGGTTTAGCAATCAGCCCCAGCATTTT.

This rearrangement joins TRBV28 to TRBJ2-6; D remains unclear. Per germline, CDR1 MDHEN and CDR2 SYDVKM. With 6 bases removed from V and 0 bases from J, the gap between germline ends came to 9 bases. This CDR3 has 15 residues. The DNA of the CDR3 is TGTGCCAGCAGCTTTTTGCTCTCTGGGGCCAACGTCCTGACTTTC. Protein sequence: CASSFLLSGANVLTF.

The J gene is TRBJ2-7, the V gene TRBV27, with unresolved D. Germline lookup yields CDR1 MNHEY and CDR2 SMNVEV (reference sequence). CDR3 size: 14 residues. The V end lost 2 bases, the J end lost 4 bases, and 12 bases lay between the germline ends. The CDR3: CASSLQVKVYEQYF. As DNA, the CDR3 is TGTGCCAGCAGTTTACAAGTCAAAGTGTACGAGCAGTACTTC.

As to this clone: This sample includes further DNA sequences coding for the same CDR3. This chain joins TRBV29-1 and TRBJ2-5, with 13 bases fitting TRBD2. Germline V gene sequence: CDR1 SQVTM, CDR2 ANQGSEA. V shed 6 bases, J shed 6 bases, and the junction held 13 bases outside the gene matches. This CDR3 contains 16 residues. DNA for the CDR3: TGCAGCGTGCCGAGGAGGGGACTAGCGGGGTCCCAGACCCAGTACTTC. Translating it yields CSVPRRGLAGSQTQYF.

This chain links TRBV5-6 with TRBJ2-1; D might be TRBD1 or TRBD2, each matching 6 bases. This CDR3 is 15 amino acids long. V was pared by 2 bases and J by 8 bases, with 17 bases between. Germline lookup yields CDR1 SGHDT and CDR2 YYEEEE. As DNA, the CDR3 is TGTGCCAGCAGCTTCCCGGGAGAAGGGGGACATGAGCAGTTCTTC. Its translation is CASSFPGEGGHEQFF.

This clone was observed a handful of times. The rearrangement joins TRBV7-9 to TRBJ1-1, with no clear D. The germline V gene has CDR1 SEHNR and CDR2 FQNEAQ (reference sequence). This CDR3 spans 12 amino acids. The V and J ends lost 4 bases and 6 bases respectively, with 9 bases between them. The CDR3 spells CASSWKEAEAFF. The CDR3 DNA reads TGTGCCAGCAGCTGGAAGGAGGCTGAAGCTTTCTTT. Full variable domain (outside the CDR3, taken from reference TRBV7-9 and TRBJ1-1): DTGVSQNPRHKITKRGQNVTFRCDPISEHNRLYWYRQTLGQGPEFLTYFQNEAQLEKSRLLSDRFSAERPKGSFSTLEIQRTEQGDSAMYLCASSWKEAEAFFGQGTRLTVV.

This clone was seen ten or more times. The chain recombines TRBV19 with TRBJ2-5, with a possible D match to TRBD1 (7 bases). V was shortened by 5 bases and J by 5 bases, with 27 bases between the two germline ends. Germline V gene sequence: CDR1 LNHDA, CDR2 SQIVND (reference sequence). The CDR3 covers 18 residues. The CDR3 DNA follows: TGTGCCAGTAGTTCCAGGGGGACACCTACGGCGGGGAGGGAGACCCAGTACTTC. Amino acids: CASSSRGTPTAGRETQYF.

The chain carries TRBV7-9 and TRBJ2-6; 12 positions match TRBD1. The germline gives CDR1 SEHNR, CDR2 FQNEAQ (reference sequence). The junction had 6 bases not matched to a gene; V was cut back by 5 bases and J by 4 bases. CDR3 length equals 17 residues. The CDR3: CASSPGQGASGANVLTF. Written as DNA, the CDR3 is TGTGCCAGCAGCCCGGGACAGGGGGCGTCCGGGGCCAACGTCCTGACTTTC.

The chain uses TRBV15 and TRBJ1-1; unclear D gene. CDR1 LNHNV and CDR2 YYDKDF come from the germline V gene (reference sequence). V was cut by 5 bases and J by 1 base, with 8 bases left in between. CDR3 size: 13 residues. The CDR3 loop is CATSVRGNTEAFF. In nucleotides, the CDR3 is TGTGCCACCAGCGTCCGGGGGAACACTGAAGCTTTCTTT.

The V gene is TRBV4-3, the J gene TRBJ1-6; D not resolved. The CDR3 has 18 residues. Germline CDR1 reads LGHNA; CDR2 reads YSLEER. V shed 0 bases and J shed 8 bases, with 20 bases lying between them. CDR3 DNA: TGCGCCAGCAGCCAAGACGTGGCCCTTATGGGAAGTCATTCACCCCTCCACTTT. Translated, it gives CASSQDVALMGSHSPLHF.

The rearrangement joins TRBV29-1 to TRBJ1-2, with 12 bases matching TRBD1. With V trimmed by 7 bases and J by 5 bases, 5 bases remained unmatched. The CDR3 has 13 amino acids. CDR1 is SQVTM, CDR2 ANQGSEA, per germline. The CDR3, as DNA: TGCAGCGCCGGGACAGGGGGCTGGTATGGCTACACCTTC. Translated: CSAGTGGWYGYTF.

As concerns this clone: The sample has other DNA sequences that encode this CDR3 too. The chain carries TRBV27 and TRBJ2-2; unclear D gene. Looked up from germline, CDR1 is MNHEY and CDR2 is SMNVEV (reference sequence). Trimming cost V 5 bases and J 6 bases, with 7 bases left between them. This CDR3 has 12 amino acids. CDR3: CASSPLAGELFF. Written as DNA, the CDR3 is TGTGCCAGCAGTCCTCTGGCCGGGGAGCTGTTTTTT.

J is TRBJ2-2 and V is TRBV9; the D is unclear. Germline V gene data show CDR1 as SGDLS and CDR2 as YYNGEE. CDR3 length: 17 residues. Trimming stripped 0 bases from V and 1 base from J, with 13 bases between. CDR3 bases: TGTGCCAGCAGCGTAGGACCGAACCCCGTGAACACCGGGGAGCTGTTTTTT. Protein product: CASSVGPNPVNTGELFF.

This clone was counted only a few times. The CDR3 DNA sequence: TGTGCCAGCAGCGTACAGGATAACTCTGGAAACACCATATATTTT. Translation gives CASSVQDNSGNTIYF. V and J are TRBV9 and TRBJ1-3; D unresolved. Germline V gene lookup returns CDR1 SGDLS and CDR2 YYNGEE. CDR3 length equals 15 residues. V lost 1 base and J lost 0, with 8 bases in between.

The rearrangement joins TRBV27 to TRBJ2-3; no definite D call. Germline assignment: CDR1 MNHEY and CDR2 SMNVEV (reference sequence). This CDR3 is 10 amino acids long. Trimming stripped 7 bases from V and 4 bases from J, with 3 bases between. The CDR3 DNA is TGTGCCAGCAAGGCAGATACGCAGTATTTT. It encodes CASKADTQYF.

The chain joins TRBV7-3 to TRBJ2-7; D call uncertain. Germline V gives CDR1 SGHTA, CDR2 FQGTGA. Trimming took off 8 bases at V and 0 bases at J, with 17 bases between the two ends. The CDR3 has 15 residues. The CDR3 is CASGLEVGGSYEQYF. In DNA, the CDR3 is TGTGCCAGCGGTCTAGAGGTCGGCGGCTCCTACGAGCAGTACTTC. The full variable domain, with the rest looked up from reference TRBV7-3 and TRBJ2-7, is GAGVSQTPSNKVTEKGKYVELRCDPISGHTALYWYRQSLGQGPEFLIYFQGTGAADDSGLPNDRFFAVRPEGSVSTLKIQRTERGDSAVYLCASGLEVGGSYEQYFGPGTRLTVT.

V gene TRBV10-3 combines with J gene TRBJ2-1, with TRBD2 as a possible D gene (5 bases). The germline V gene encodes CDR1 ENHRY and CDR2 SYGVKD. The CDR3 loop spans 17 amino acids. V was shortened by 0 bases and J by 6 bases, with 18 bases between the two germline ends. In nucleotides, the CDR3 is TGTGCCATCAGTGAGTCAGGTTGGGGATCCGAGGGCAATGAGCAGTTCTTC. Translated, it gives CAISESGWGSEGNEQFF.

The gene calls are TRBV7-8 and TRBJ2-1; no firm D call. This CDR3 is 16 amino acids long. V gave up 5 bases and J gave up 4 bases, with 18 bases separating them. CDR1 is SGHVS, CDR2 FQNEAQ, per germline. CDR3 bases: TGTGCCAGCAGCACACCTAAAACCGGGCCTTACAATGAGCAGTTCTTC. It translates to CASSTPKTGPYNEQFF.

Written as DNA, the CDR3 is TGTGCCAGCAGCGAAAATCTAGCGGGCTACCAAGAGACCCAGTACTTC. It yields the protein CASSENLAGYQETQYF. This chain joins TRBV21-1 and TRBJ2-5; the table calls TRBD2, which could not be checked here. TRBV21-1 is classified as a pseudogene. The CDR3 is made up of 16 amino acids.

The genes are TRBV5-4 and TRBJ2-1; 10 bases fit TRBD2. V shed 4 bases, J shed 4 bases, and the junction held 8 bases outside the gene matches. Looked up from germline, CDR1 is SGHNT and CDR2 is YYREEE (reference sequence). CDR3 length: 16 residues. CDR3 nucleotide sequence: TGTGCCAGCAGCGCCCCGGGACTAGCGTCTTACAATGAGCAGTTCTTC. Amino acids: CASSAPGLASYNEQFF. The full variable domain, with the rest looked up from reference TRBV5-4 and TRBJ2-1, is ETGVTQSPTHLIKTRGQQVTLRCSSQSGHNTVSWYQQALGQGPQFIFQYYREEENGRGNFPPRFSGLQFPNYSSELNVNALELDDSALYLCASSAPGLASYNEQFFGPGTRLTVL.

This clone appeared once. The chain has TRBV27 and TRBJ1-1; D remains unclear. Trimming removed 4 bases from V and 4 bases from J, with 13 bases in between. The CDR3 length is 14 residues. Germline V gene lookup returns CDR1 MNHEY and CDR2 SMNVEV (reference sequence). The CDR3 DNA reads TGTGCCAGCAGTTCCTCCGATCCCCGCACTGAAGCTTTCTTT. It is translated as CASSSSDPRTEAFF.

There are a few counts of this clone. CDR3 region: CSVEGGGVREQFF. The CDR3 DNA sequence: TGCAGCGTTGAAGGGGGGGGAGTTCGGGAGCAGTTCTTC. The gene calls are TRBV29-1 and TRBJ2-1; 7 nucleotides agree with TRBD2. CDR1 is SQVTM and CDR2 is ANQGSEA in the germline V gene. After removal of 1 base from V and 10 bases from J, the junction contained 7 bases not matched to a gene. The CDR3 sequence is 13 residues long.